Below are 25 T cell receptor beta chains sequenced from a single sample in a study of blood T cell repertoires in COVID-19. This table comes from immunoSEQ multiplex PCR, and its TCRdb copy is limited to in-frame clones, with some not included. The sample has 120,000 to 150,000 clones, 85% to 90% seen once. Specimen: peripheral blood. These receptors were taken from a woman aged 55-70 years with acute or convalescent COVID-19.

V and J are TRBV19 and TRBJ2-2, with 9 nucleotides matching TRBD1. There are 16 residues in the CDR3. V lost 5 bases to trimming and J lost 5 bases; unmatched junction nucleotides: 9. Germline V lookup: CDR1 LNHDA, CDR2 SQIVND (reference sequence). Here the CDR3 reads CASSVTGGASTGELFF. The CDR3 DNA follows: TGTGCCAGTAGTGTAACAGGGGGCGCGTCAACCGGGGAGCTGTTTTTT.

The gene calls are TRBV6-6 and TRBJ1-1, with 9 bases fitting TRBD1. Germline trimming cut 4 bases from V and 4 bases from J; bases unmatched to any gene: 4. CDR3 size: 14 residues. Germline V gene sequence: CDR1 MNHNY, CDR2 SVGAGI (reference sequence). CDR3: CASSLTGGVTEAFF. The DNA of the CDR3 is TGTGCCAGCAGTTTGACAGGGGGAGTCACTGAAGCTTTCTTT.

This clone was counted a few times. The chain carries TRBV9 and TRBJ1-6; a possible D gene is TRBD1 (5 bases). Trimming pared 4 bases from V and 6 bases from J, leaving 17 bases between. Germline assignment: CDR1 SGDLS and CDR2 YYNGEE. CDR3 length: 16 amino acids. The DNA for the CDR3 is TGTGCCAGCAGCCCGAGGATGGGGGGGTTTAATTCACCCCTCCACTTT. Protein product: CASSPRMGGFNSPLHF.

This sequence joins TRBV7-2 and TRBJ2-1; the D gene is possibly TRBD2 (7 bases). Trimming left V 3 bases short and J 0 bases short, with 9 bases between. This CDR3 is built from 15 residues. Germline values: CDR1 SGHTA, CDR2 FQGNSA. The chain's CDR3 is CASSFRGASYNEQFF. CDR3 bases: TGTGCCAGCAGCTTCCGGGGGGCCTCCTACAATGAGCAGTTCTTC.

The rearrangement links TRBV5-4 to TRBJ2-5, with 13 bases identical to TRBD2. With 7 bases clipped from V and 5 bases from J, the junction kept 17 bases outside the gene matches. The CDR3 is made up of 18 amino acids. Germline CDR1 reads SGHNT; CDR2 reads YYREEE (reference sequence). Written as DNA, the CDR3 is TGTGCCAGCCTGGGACTAGCGGGGTTGGGTGGTAACTGGGAGACCCAGTACTTC. This gives the protein CASLGLAGLGGNWETQYF. The complete variable domain, with remaining parts taken from reference TRBV5-4 and TRBJ2-5, reads ETGVTQSPTHLIKTRGQQVTLRCSSQSGHNTVSWYQQALGQGPQFIFQYYREEENGRGNFPPRFSGLQFPNYSSELNVNALELDDSALYLCASLGLAGLGGNWETQYFGPGTRLLVL.

This chain links TRBV28 with TRBJ1-2; unclear D gene. The ends were cut back, 6 bases at V and 5 bases at J, with 7 bases in the middle. The CDR3 is made up of 11 amino acids. From germline, CDR1 is MDHEN and CDR2 SYDVKM. The CDR3 here is CASRQEYGYTF. The CDR3 nucleotides read TGTGCCAGCAGGCAGGAATATGGCTACACCTTC.

The chain uses TRBV6-5 and TRBJ1-2, with 9 bases that match TRBD1. The CDR3 runs to 15 residues. Germline-derived CDR1 and CDR2 are MNHEY and SVGAGI. Germline trimming cut 2 bases from V and 4 bases from J; bases unmatched to any gene: 5. CDR3 DNA sequence: TGTGCCAGCAGTTACGCCGGGACAGGGTCCTATGGCTACACCTTC. This codes for CASSYAGTGSYGYTF.

The J gene is TRBJ1-5, the V gene TRBV19, with a tentative D call TRBD1 (6 bases). The length of the CDR3 is 14 residues. V shed 6 bases and J shed 9 bases, with 18 bases lying between them. CDR1 LNHDA and CDR2 SQIVND come from the germline V gene (reference sequence). The CDR3 DNA is TGTGCCAGTAGCCTCGGACAGACCGACCCGCCCCAGCATTTT. The encoded protein is CASSLGQTDPPQHF.

This chain uses TRBV7-2 with TRBJ2-5; 10 nucleotides line up with TRBD2. The V gene end was trimmed by 4 bases and the J gene end by 1 base; junction bases not matched to a gene: 6. CDR3 length: 16 amino acids. Germline V lookup: CDR1 SGHTA, CDR2 FQGNSA. CDR3 sequence: CASSSLSGGIQETQYF. As DNA, the CDR3 is TGTGCCAGCAGCTCGCTTAGCGGGGGGATCCAAGAGACCCAGTACTTC.

The chain employs TRBV18 and TRBJ1-2, with TRBD1 as a possible D gene (5 bases). CDR1 KGHSH and CDR2 LQKENI come from the germline V gene. V lost 4 bases to trimming and J lost 6 bases, with 15 bases between them. The CDR3 contains 14 residues. CDR3 loop: CASSQSRVVDGYTF. In DNA form, the CDR3 reads TGTGCCAGCTCACAGAGCAGGGTGGTGGATGGCTACACCTTC.

Details on this clone: This specimen includes other DNA sequences encoding the same CDR3. This rearrangement joins TRBV7-9 to TRBJ1-1, with 7 positions matching TRBD1. There are 12 residues in the CDR3. The germline V gene encodes CDR1 SEHNR and CDR2 FQNEAQ (reference sequence). V shed 3 bases, J shed 6 bases, and the junction held 1 base outside the gene matches. The CDR3 nucleotides read TGTGCCAGCAGCTTCGGGACAGCTGAAGCTTTCTTT. Translation gives CASSFGTAEAFF.

This clone came up once. The chain carries TRBV4-2 and TRBJ2-7; 8 bases map to TRBD2. The ends lost 1 base at V and 0 bases at J; junction bases unmatched: 8. CDR3 length: 17 residues. CDR1 is LGHNA and CDR2 is YNFKEQ in the germline V gene. The CDR3 DNA reads TGTGCCAGCAGCCAAGCCTGGGGTAGCGGGGCCTCCTACGAGCAGTACTTC. It encodes CASSQAWGSGASYEQYF.

The chain employs TRBV10-3 and TRBJ2-5; the D is unclear. CDR3 length: 14 residues. The germline gives CDR1 ENHRY, CDR2 SYGVKD. Trimming removed 6 bases at V and 0 bases at J, with 11 bases between. The CDR3 loop reads CAISLLANQETQYF. The CDR3 DNA follows: TGTGCCATCAGCCTACTTGCGAACCAAGAGACCCAGTACTTC.

The chain is built from TRBV28 and TRBJ1-5, with a tentative D call TRBD1 (5 bases). Between the trimmed V and J ends, which lost 6 bases and 11 bases, there was a span of 20 bases. The CDR3 has 14 residues. CDR1 and CDR2 (germline): MDHEN, SYDVKM. The CDR3 DNA reads as TGTGCCAGCAGCCTTCGACAGAGCTTTCGGTCCCAGCATTTT. This encodes CASSLRQSFRSQHF.

CDR3 sequence reads: CASSSFGQVGQPQHF. Written as DNA, the CDR3 is TGTGCCAGCAGCTCATTCGGACAAGTCGGACAGCCCCAGCATTTT. This sequence joins TRBV7-2 and TRBJ1-5, with D maybe TRBD1 (5 bases). The CDR3 extends over 15 amino acids. Germline V gene data show CDR1 as SGHTA and CDR2 as FQGNSA. The V and J ends lost 4 bases and 7 bases respectively, with 17 bases between them.

The V call is TRBV28, the J call TRBJ1-5; TRBD1 is a possible D gene (5 bases). The V and J ends lost 8 bases and 4 bases respectively, with 15 bases between them. Germline CDR1 reads MDHEN; CDR2 reads SYDVKM. The CDR3 sequence is 14 residues long. CDR3 sequence: CASDLGQVNQPQHF. DNA for the CDR3: TGTGCCAGCGACCTGGGGCAGGTTAATCAGCCCCAGCATTTT.

The sample holds a few counts of this clone. V and J are TRBV7-9 and TRBJ1-3; 7 bases agree with TRBD1. The CDR3 is 16 residues long. The ends lost 4 bases at V and 0 bases at J; junction bases unmatched: 6. The V gene's germline CDR1 is SEHNR and CDR2 FQNEAQ (reference sequence). The CDR3 DNA sequence: TGTGCCAGCAGCTCCGGGACAGCGAGCTCTGGAAACACCATATATTTT. Translating gives CASSSGTASSGNTIYF.

The chain has TRBV6-5 and TRBJ1-5; 9 bases agree with TRBD1. The trim removed 6 bases at V and 5 bases at J, leaving 2 bases unmatched. This CDR3 is built from 13 residues. From germline, CDR1 is MNHEY and CDR2 SVGAGI. CDR3 sequence (DNA): TGTGCCAGCAGACGACAGGGGGATCAGCCCCAGCATTTT. It encodes CASRRQGDQPQHF.

The chain combines TRBV5-1 with TRBJ1-1, with 8 bases matching TRBD1. The junction had 9 bases not matched to a gene; V was cut back by 4 bases and J by 4 bases. CDR1 and CDR2 (germline): SGHRS, YFSETQ. CDR3 length: 15 amino acids. The CDR3 nucleotides are TGCGCCAGCAGCCAGGTTAATACAGGGGGCACTGAAGCTTTCTTT. It yields the protein CASSQVNTGGTEAFF.

This chain joins TRBV7-2 and TRBJ2-2; TRBD2 might be the D (6 bases). Trimming left V 4 bases short and J 6 bases short, with 12 bases between. The germline CDR1 and CDR2 sequences are SGHTA and FQGNSA. The CDR3 loop spans 14 amino acids. The CDR3 nucleotides are TGTGCCAGCAGCTCCCGGAGGGGCCCCGGGGAGCTGTTTTTT. Its translation is CASSSRRGPGELFF.

This clone was seen only a few times. This chain connects TRBV19 to TRBJ1-1; 8 bases fit TRBD1. The CDR3 runs 18 residues. Germline trimming cut 0 bases from V and 2 bases from J; bases unmatched to any gene: 11. Germline V gene lookup returns CDR1 LNHDA and CDR2 SQIVND (reference sequence). CDR3: CASSIDPLRTGRNTEAFF. For the CDR3, the DNA is TGTGCCAGTAGTATAGATCCTCTGAGGACAGGGCGAAACACTGAAGCTTTCTTT.

The chain employs TRBV5-1 and TRBJ2-3, with TRBD2 matching 10 bases. CDR3 length: 16 amino acids. The germline V gene encodes CDR1 SGHRS and CDR2 YFSETQ. V shed 2 bases and J 10 bases; nucleotides not matched to a gene: 13. DNA for the CDR3: TGCGCCAGCAGCTTCTCTACTAGCGGGGCTCAAATTTCGCAGTATTTT. Translated: CASSFSTSGAQISQYF.

J is TRBJ1-6 and V is TRBV5-8, with no clear D. Germline V gene lookup returns CDR1 SGHTS and CDR2 YDEGEE. The CDR3 sequence is 14 residues long. V gave up 0 bases and J gave up 9 bases, with 10 bases separating them. Written as DNA, the CDR3 is TGTGCCAGCAGCTTGGATGGGAGAAGTTCACCCCTCCACTTT. Protein product: CASSLDGRSSPLHF.

The rearrangement joins TRBV3-1 (or the pseudogene TRBV3-2) to TRBJ1-2; perhaps TRBD1 as D (6 bases). Trimming stripped 2 bases from V and 11 bases from J, with 15 bases between. CDR3 size: 13 residues. Germline V gene data show CDR1 as LGHDT and CDR2 as YNNKEL (reference sequence). CDR3 in DNA: TGTGCCAGCAGCCAATCAGGGGCTCTCTTTTACACCTTC. It specifies CASSQSGALFYTF.

The chain is built from TRBV7-8 and TRBJ2-1; 9 nucleotides line up with TRBD1. J was trimmed by 6 bases and V by 5 bases; bases with no gene match: 8. Germline lookup yields CDR1 SGHVS and CDR2 FQNEAQ. The length of the CDR3 is 15 residues. In DNA, the CDR3 is TGTGCCAGCAGCACGGGACAGGGTATAACCAATGAGCAGTTCTTC. This translates into CASSTGQGITNEQFF.